This passage covers 10 T cell receptor beta chains from one sample sequenced in a study of blood T cell repertoires in COVID-19 (dated by TCRdb to 2018 to 2020). Libraries were constructed by the immunoSEQ multiplex PCR assay. Here the immuneACCESS table is served through TCRdb, limited to in-frame sequences with V and J called. Missing clones are a known gap in these copies; in checked studies unresolved V genes cover under half, and the rest lacks a known reason. The sample includes about 80,000 clones, with roughly 80% observed a single time. The ten largest clonotypes hold under 45% of the sample. The sample taken for sequencing was peripheral blood. These receptors were taken from a woman aged 70 to 79 with acute or convalescent COVID-19.

The rearrangement joins TRBV9 to TRBJ2-7; 8 bases line up with TRBD2. CDR3 length: 16 residues. Germline CDR1 and CDR2: SGDLS and YYNGEE. After removal of 3 bases from V and 2 bases from J, the junction contained 10 bases not matched to a gene. This CDR3 is CASSAGGVWGTYEQYF. For the CDR3, the DNA is TGTGCCAGCAGCGCCGGGGGGGTATGGGGCACCTACGAGCAGTACTTC.

The chain carries TRBV24-1 and TRBJ2-1; the match to TRBD2 covers 13 bases. V lost 8 bases to trimming and J lost 8 bases; unmatched junction nucleotides: 14. The CDR3 loop spans 17 amino acids. The germline V gene has CDR1 KGHDR and CDR2 SFDVKD. The CDR3 coding sequence is TGTGCCACCAAAAGTGGACTAGCGGGAGCTTCTCCATATGAGCAGTTCTTC. Translation gives CATKSGLAGASPYEQFF.

In DNA form, the CDR3 reads TGTGCCAGCAGCAACCTCGCCCCACTAGCGAGTCAAGAGACCCAGTACTTC. It is translated as CASSNLAPLASQETQYF. This rearrangement joins TRBV6-2 or TRBV6-3 to TRBJ2-5; 7 bases are shared with TRBD2. V shed 6 bases and J 2 bases; nucleotides not matched to a gene: 15. Germline V gene sequence: CDR1 MNHEY, CDR2 SVGEGT. The length of the CDR3 is 17 residues.

V is TRBV14 and J is TRBJ2-7, with 7 bases that match TRBD2. The CDR3 length is 16 residues. Losses at the gene ends were 1 base for V and 4 bases for J; bases not matched to a gene: 10. Germline assignment: CDR1 SGHDN and CDR2 FVKESK. CDR3 DNA sequence: TGTGCCAGCAGCCAAGTTTATTCGGCGGGAGCGTACGAGCAGTACTTC. Its protein product is CASSQVYSAGAYEQYF.

This clone was detected only once. The chain combines TRBV28 with TRBJ1-3; 7 bases match TRBD1. CDR1 MDHEN and CDR2 SYDVKM come from the germline V gene. Trimming cost V 7 bases and J 4 bases; bases outside gene matches: 10. The CDR3 runs 15 residues. For the CDR3, the DNA is TGTGCCAGCACCATCTACAGGGGAACCGGAAACACCATATATTTT. It translates to CASTIYRGTGNTIYF.

This sequence joins TRBV19 and TRBJ2-3, with D possibly TRBD2 on 6 matching bases. The CDR3 runs to 15 residues. Deletions cut 3 bases from V and 0 bases from J, with 10 bases between. The germline CDR1 and CDR2 sequences are LNHDA and SQIVND (reference sequence). The CDR3 DNA reads as TGTGCCAGTAGTATCTCGGGAGTAAGCACAGATACGCAGTATTTT. Protein sequence: CASSISGVSTDTQYF.

This chain links TRBV2 with TRBJ2-3, with 7 bases matching TRBD1. This CDR3 has 14 residues. The germline gives CDR1 SNHLY, CDR2 FYNNEI. V lost 6 bases, J lost 6 bases, and 9 bases stayed unmatched. The CDR3 nucleotides read TGTGCCAGCAGCTGGACAGGAAGTGCGGATACGCAGTATTTT. Translating it yields CASSWTGSADTQYF.

The V and J genes are TRBV21-1 and TRBJ1-2. TRBV21-1 is annotated as a pseudogene. The CDR3 length is 17 residues. The CDR3 is CASSKINPGGLDYGYTF. Here the CDR3 DNA reads TGTGCCAGCAGCAAAATCAATCCGGGGGGTCTGGACTATGGCTACACCTTC.

This rearrangement joins TRBV5-6 to TRBJ1-1; 11 positions match TRBD1. CDR3 length equals 16 residues. Trimming at V came to 7 bases and at J to 1 base, leaving 9 bases not matched to a gene. The germline V gene encodes CDR1 SGHDT and CDR2 YYEEEE. The CDR3 DNA reads as TGTGCCAGCCGAGAGGGGACAGGGGGACGGAACACTGAAGCTTTCTTT. Translated, it gives CASREGTGGRNTEAFF.

This rearrangement joins TRBV15 to TRBJ2-2; 8 nucleotides line up with TRBD1. From germline, CDR1 is LNHNV and CDR2 YYDKDF (reference sequence). The CDR3 has 15 amino acids. V was clipped by 3 bases and J by 4 bases; unmatched bases: 4. DNA of the CDR3: TGTGCCACCAGCAGGACAGGGGCGGTCACCGGGGAGCTGTTTTTT. Translating it yields CATSRTGAVTGELFF.